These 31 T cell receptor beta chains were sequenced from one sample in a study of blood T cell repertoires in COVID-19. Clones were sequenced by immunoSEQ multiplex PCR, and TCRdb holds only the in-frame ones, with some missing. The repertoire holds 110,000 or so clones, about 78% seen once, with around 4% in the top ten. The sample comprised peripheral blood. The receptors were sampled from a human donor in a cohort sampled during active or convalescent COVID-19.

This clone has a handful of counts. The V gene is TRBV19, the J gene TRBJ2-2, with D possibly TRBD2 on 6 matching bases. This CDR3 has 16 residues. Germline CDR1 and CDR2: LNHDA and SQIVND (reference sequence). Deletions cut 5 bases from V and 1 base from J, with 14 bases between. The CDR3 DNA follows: TGTGCCAGTAGTGATTTTCGGCGGGGGAACACCGGGGAGCTGTTTTTT. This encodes CASSDFRRGNTGELFF.

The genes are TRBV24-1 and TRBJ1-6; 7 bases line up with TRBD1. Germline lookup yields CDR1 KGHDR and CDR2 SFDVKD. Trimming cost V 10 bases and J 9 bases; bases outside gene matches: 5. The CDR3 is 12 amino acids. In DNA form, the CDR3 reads TGTGCCACGTCCAGGGGGAGTTCACCCCTCCACTTT. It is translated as CATSRGSSPLHF.

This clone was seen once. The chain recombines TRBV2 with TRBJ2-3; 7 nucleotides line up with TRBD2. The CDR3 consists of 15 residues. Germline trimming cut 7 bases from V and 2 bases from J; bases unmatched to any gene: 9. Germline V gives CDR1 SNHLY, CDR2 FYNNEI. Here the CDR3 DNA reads TGTGCCAGCACCAACCAAGCGGGGCCCACAGATACGCAGTATTTT. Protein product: CASTNQAGPTDTQYF.

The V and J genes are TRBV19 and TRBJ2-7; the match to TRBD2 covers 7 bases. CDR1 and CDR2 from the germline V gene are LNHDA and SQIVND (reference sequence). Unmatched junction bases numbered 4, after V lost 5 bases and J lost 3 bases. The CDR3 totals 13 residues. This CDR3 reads CASSPRTSYEQYF. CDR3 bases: TGTGCCAGTAGTCCGAGGACTAGCTACGAGCAGTACTTC.

The CDR3 nucleotides are TGTGCCAGCAGCTTGCAGCGGCAGTACGTTGAAGCTTTCTTT. Protein: CASSLQRQYVEAFF. The chain couples TRBV11-2 to TRBJ1-1; D not certain. Germline V lookup: CDR1 SGHAT, CDR2 FQNNGV. Trimming took 3 bases from V and 7 from J, leaving 15 bases between them. This CDR3 is built from 14 residues.

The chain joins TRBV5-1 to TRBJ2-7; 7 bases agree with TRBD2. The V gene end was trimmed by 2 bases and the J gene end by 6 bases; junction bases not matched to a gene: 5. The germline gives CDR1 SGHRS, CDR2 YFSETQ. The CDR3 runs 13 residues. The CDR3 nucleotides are TGCGCCAGCAGCTTCAGCGGGGTGAGCGAGCAGTACTTC. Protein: CASSFSGVSEQYF.

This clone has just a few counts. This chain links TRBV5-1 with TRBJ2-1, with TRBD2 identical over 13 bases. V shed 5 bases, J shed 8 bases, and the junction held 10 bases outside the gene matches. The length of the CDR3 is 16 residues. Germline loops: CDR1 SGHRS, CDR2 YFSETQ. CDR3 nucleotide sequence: TGCGCCAGCAGTTTAAGTACTAGCGGGGGGGCCCATGAGCAGTTCTTC. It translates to CASSLSTSGGAHEQFF.

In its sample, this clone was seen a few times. This CDR3 is CASSKSGPQHF. The CDR3 DNA follows: TGTGCCAGCAGTAAGTCTGGCCCCCAGCATTTT. The chain links TRBV12-3 or TRBV12-4 to TRBJ1-5, with D unresolved. The CDR3 has 11 residues. V was shortened by 5 bases and J by 10 bases, with 9 bases between the two germline ends.

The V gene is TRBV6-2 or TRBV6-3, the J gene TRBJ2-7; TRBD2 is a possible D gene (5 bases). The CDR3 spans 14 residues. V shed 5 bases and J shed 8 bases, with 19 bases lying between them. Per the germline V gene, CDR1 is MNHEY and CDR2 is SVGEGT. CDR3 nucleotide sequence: TGTGCCAGCAGTCCCTCGGGTGGCAGGAGGAAGCAGTACTTC. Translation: CASSPSGGRRKQYF.

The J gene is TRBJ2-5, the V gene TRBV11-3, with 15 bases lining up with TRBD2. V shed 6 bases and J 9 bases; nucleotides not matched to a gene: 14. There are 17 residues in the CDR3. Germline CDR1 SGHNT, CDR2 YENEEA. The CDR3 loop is CASSSGTSGGPSEAQYF. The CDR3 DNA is TGTGCCAGCAGTTCCGGGACTAGCGGGGGGCCCAGCGAGGCCCAGTACTTC. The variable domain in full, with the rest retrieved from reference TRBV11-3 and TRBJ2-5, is EAGVVQSPRYKIIEKKQPVAFWCNPISGHNTLYWYLQNLGQGPELLIRYENEEAVDDSQLPKDRFSAERLKGVDSTLKIQPAELGDSAVYLCASSSGTSGGPSEAQYFGPGTRLLVL.

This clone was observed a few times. The CDR3 loop reads CASSPNRGLGYTF. Here the CDR3 DNA reads TGTGCCAGCAGTCCCAATAGGGGGCTTGGCTACACCTTC. The J gene is TRBJ1-2, the V gene TRBV6-5, with TRBD1 identical over 7 bases. The CDR3 runs to 13 residues. Germline V lookup: CDR1 MNHEY, CDR2 SVGAGI. V shed 5 bases, J shed 7 bases, and the junction held 7 bases outside the gene matches.

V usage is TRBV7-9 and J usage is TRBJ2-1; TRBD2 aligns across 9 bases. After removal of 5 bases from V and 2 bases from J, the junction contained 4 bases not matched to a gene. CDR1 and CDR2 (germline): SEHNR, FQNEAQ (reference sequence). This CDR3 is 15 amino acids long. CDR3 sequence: CASSSSGGPYNEQFF. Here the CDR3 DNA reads TGTGCCAGCAGCAGCAGCGGGGGGCCCTACAATGAGCAGTTCTTC.

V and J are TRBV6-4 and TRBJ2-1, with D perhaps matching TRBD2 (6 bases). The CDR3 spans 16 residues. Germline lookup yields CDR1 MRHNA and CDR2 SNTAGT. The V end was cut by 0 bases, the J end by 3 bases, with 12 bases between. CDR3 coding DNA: TGTGCCAGCAGTGACTCTCCTAGCGCCGGCTACAATGAGCAGTTCTTC. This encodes CASSDSPSAGYNEQFF.

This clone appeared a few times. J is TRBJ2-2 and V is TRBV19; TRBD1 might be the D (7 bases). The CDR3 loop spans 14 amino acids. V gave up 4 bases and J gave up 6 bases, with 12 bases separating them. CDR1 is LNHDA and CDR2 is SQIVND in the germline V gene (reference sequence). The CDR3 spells CASSTRGVAGELFF. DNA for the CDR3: TGTGCCAGTAGTACCAGGGGGGTAGCCGGGGAGCTGTTTTTT.

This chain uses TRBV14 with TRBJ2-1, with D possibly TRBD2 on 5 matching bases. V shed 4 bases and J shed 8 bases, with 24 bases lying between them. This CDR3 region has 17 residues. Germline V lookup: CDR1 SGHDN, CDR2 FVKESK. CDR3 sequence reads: CASSLYRIGGAADEQFF. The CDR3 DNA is TGTGCCAGCAGCCTCTACAGAATCGGCGGAGCGGCCGATGAGCAGTTCTTC.

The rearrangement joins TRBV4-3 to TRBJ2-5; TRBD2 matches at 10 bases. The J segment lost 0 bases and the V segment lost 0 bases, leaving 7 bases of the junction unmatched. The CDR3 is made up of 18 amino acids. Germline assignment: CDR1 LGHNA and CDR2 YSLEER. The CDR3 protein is CASSQDPLAGEYQETQYF. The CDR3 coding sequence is TGCGCCAGCAGCCAAGATCCTCTAGCGGGGGAGTACCAAGAGACCCAGTACTTC.

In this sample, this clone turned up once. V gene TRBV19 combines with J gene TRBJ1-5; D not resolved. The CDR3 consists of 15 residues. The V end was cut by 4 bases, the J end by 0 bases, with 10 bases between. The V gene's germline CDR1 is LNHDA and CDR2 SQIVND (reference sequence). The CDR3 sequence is CASSSPGYSNQPQHF. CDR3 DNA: TGTGCCAGTAGTAGCCCGGGTTATAGCAATCAGCCCCAGCATTTT.

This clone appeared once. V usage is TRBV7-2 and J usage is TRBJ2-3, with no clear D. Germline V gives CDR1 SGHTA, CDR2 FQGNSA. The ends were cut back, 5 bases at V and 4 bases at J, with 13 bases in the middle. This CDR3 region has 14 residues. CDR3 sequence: CASSADFRADTQYF. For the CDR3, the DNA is TGTGCCAGCAGCGCCGACTTCCGTGCAGATACGCAGTATTTT.

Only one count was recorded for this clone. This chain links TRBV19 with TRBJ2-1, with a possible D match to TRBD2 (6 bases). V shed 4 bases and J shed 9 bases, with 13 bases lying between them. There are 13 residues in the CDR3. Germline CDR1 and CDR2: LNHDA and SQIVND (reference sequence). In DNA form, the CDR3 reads TGTGCCAGTAGTAGCGGGAAGTACGTTGAGCAGTTCTTC. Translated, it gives CASSSGKYVEQFF.

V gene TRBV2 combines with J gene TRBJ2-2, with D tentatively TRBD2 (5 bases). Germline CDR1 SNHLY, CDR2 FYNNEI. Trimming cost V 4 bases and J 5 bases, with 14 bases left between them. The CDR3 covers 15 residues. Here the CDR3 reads CASSATGSRTGELFF. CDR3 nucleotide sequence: TGTGCCAGCAGTGCAACGGGGAGCAGAACCGGGGAGCTGTTTTTT.

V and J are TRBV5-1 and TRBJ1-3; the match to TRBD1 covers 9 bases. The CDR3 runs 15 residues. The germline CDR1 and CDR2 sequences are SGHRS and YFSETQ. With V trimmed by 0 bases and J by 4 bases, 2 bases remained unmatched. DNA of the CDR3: TGCGCCAGCAGCTTGGGGACAGGGGTCGGAAACACCATATATTTT. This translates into CASSLGTGVGNTIYF.

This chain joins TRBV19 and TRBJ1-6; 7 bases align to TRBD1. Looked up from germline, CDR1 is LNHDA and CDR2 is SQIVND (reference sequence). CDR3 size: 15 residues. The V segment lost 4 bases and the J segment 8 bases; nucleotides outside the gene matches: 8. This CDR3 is CASSTQQGIYSPLHF. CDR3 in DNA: TGTGCCAGTAGTACTCAACAGGGGATCTATTCACCCCTCCACTTT.

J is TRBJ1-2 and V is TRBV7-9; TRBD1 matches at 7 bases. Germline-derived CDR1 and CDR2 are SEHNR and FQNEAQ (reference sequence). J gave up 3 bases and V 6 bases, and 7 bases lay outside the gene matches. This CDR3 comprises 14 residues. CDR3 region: CASRRRDSDYGYTF. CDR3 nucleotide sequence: TGTGCCAGCAGACGACGGGACAGCGACTATGGCTACACCTTC.

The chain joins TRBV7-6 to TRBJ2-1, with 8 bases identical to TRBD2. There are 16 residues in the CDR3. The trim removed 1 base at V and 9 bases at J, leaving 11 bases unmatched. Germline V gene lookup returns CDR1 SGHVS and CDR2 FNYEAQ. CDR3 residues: CASSLEAAGGLGEQFF. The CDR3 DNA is TGTGCCAGCAGCTTAGAGGCGGCGGGAGGCTTGGGTGAGCAGTTCTTC.

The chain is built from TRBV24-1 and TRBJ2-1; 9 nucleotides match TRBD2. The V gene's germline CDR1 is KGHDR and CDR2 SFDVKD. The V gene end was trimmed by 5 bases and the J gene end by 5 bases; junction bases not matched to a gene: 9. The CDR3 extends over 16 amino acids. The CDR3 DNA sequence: TGTGCCACCAGTGCCACTCCGCTAGCGGGGCACAATGAGCAGTTCTTC. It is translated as CATSATPLAGHNEQFF.

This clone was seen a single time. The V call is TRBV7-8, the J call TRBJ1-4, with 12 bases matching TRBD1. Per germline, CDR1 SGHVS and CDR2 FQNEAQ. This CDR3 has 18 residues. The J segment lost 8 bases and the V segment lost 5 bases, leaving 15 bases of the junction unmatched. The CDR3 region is CASSAEGQGASLEEKLFF. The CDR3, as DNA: TGTGCCAGCAGCGCTGAGGGACAGGGGGCGAGTCTGGAGGAAAAACTGTTTTTT.

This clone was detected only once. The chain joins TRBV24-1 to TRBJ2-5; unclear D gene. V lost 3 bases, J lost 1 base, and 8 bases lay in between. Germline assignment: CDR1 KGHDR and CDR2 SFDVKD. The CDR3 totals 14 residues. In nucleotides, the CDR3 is TGTGCCACCAGTGATCGGTACCGCCAAGAGACCCAGTACTTC. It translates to CATSDRYRQETQYF.

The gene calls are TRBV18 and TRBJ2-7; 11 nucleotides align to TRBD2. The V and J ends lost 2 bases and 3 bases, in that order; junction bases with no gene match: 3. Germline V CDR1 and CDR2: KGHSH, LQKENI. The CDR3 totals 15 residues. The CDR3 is CASSPALAGVYEQYF. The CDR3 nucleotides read TGTGCCAGCTCACCAGCACTAGCGGGAGTCTACGAGCAGTACTTC. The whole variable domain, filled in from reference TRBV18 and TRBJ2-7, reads NAGVMQNPRHLVRRRGQEARLRCSPMKGHSHVYWYRQLPEEGLKFMVYLQKENIIDESGMPKERFSAEFPKEGPSILRIQQVVRGDSAAYFCASSPALAGVYEQYFGPGTRLTVT.

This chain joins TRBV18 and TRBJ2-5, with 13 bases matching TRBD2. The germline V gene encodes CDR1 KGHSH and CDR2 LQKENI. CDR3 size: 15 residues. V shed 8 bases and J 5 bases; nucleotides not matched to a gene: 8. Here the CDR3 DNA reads TGTGCCAGCAACGGACTAGCGGGAGTTCGGGAGACCCAGTACTTC. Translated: CASNGLAGVRETQYF.

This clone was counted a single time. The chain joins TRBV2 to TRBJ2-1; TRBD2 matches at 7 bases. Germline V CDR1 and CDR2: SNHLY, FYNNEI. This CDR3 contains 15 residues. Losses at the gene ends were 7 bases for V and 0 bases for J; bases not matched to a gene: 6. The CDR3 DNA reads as TGTGCCAGCATTCGACTAGCAACCTCCTACAATGAGCAGTTCTTC. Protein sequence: CASIRLATSYNEQFF.

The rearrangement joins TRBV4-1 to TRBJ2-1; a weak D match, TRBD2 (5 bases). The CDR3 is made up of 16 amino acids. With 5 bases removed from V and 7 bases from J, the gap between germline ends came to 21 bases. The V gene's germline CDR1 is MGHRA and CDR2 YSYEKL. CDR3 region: CASSTHAAGWGNEQFF. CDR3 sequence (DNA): TGCGCCAGCAGCACCCATGCCGCGGGTTGGGGAAATGAGCAGTTCTTC.